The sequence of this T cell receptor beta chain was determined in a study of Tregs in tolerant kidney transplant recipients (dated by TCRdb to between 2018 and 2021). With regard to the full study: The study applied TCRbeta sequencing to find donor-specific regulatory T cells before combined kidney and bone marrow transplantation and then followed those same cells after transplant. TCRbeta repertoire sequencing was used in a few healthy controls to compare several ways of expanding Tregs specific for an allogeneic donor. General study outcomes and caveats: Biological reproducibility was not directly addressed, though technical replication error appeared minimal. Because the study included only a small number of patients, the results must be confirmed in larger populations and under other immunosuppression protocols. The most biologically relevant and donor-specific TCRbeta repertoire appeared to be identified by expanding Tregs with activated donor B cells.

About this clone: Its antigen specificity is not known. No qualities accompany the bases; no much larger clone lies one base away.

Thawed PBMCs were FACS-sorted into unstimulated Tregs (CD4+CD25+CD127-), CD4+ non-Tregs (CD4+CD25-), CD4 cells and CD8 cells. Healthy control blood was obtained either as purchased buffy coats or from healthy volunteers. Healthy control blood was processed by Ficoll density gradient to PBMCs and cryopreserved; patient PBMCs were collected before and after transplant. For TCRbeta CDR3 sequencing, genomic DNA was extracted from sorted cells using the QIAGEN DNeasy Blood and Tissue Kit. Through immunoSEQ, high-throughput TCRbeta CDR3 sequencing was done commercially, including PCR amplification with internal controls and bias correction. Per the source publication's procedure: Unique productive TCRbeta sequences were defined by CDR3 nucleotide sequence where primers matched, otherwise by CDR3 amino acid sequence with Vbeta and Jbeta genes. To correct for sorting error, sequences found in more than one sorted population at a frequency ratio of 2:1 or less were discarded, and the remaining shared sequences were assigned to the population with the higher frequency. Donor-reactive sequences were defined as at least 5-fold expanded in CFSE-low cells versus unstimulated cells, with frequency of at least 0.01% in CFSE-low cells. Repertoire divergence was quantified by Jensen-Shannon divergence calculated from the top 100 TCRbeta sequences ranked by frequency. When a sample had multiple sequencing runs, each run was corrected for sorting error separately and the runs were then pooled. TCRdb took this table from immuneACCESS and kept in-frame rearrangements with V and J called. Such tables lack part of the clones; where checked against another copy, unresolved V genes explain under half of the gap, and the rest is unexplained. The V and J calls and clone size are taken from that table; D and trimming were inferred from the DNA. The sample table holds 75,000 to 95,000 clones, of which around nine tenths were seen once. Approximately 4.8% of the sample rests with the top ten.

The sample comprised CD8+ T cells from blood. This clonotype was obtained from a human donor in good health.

The CDR3 has the sequence CASSEYSERGTEAFF. The bases are TGTGCCAGCAGTGAATATTCCGAAAGGGGCACTGAAGCTTTCTTT. This chain is built from TRBV6-1 and TRBJ1-1; a tentative D call is TRBD1 (5 bases match). The CDR1 and CDR2 encoded by the germline V gene are MNHNS and SASEGT. The CDR3, from cysteine to phenylalanine, totals 15 residues. Left in the record is the CDR3 DNA by itself, 45 bases read in frame from the first base. A distance of 14 bases separates the germline ends of V and J, which lose 2 bases and 4 bases respectively.